This T cell receptor beta chain was documented in a study of shared clonotypes between healthy human individuals. This clone was counted a few times. Clones were read by immunoSEQ multiplex PCR, and TCRdb kept only the in-frame ones, dropping some. The sample carries around 2.1 million clones, 90% to 96% recorded once. The CDR3 covers 10 residues. In germline, CDR1 is MNHEY, CDR2 SVGAGI. This TCR was sampled from a man aged 18 to 35 in good health. The material sequenced was naive CD4+ T cells sorted from blood. Subset: CD45RA+ positively selected. The chain links TRBV6-5 to TRBJ1-1, with D uncertain. The CDR3 bases are TGTGTCAAGCCGAATACTGAAGCTTTCTTT. This translates into CVKPNTEAFF.